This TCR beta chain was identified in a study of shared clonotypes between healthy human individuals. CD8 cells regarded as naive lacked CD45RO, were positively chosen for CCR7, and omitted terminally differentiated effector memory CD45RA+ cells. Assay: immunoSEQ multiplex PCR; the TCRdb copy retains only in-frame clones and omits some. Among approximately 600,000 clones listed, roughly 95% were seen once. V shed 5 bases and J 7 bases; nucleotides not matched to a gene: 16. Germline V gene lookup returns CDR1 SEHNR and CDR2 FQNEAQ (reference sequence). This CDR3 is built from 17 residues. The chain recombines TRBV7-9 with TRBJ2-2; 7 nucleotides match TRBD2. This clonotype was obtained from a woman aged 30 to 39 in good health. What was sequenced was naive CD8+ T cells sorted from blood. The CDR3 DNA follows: TGTGCCAGCAGCCCAGTTAAAGGGCGGGAGAGGAGCGGGGAGCTGTTTTTT. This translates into CASSPVKGRERSGELFF.